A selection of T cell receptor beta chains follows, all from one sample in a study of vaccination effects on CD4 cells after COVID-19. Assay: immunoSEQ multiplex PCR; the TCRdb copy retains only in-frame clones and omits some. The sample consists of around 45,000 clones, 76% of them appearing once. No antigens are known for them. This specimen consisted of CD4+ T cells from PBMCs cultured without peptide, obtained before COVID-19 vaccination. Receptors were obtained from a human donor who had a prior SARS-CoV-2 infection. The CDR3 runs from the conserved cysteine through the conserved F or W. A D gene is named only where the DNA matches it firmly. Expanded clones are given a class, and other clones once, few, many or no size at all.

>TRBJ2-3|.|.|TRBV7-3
TGTGCCAGCAGCCCAAGCACAGATACGCAGTATTTT
CASSPSTDTQYF
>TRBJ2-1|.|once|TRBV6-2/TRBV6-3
TGTGCCAGCACTTCCTCGGGGCTTTACGCCTACAATGAGCAGTTCTTC
CASTSSGLYAYNEQFF
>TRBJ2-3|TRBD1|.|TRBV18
TGTGCCAGCTCACCGCCGGGACAGGGTCTAGATACGCAGTATTTT
CASSPPGQGLDTQYF
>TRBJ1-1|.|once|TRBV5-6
TGTGCCAGCAGCTTGGACCGGGGCAGGGACCCTCCGAACACTGAAGCTTTCTTT
CASSLDRGRDPPNTEAFF
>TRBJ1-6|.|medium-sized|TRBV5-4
TGTGCCAGCAGCTTGTGGCAGGGGACAAATTCACCCCTCCACTTT
CASSLWQGTNSPLHF
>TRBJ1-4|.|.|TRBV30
TGTGCCTGGAGTCCCCGGGGGGCGTCTAATGAAAAACTGTTTTTT
CAWSPRGASNEKLFF
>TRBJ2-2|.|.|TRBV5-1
TGCGCCAGCAGCCGGAATGCCCCCGGGGAGCTGTTTTTT
CASSRNAPGELFF
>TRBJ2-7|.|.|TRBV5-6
TGTGCCAGCAGCTTGCACACCTACGAGCAGTACTTC
CASSLHTYEQYF
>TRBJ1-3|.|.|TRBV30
TGTGCCTGGAGTGTACGTGGGATGACAGTCTTGGGTTTGACCATATATTTT
CAWSVRGMTVLGLTIYF
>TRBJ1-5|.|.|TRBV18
TGTGCCAGCTCACCATTATCCAGGGGCGATCAGCCCCAGCATTTT
CASSPLSRGDQPQHF
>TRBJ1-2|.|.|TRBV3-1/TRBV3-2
TGTGCCAGCAGCCAAGATAACTATGGCTACACCTTC
CASSQDNYGYTF
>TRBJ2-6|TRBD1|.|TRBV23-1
TGCGCCAGCAGTCGCCTGTACTCCGGGACAGGGTTTTGTACTGGGGCCAACGTCCTGACTTTC
CASSRLYSGTGFCTGANVLTF
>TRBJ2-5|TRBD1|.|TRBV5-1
TGCGCCAGCAGCCGCGGACAGGGTCGGGAGACCCAGTACTTC
CASSRGQGRETQYF
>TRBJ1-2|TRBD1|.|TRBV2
TGTGCCAGCAGCGTTGAACGAGACAGGGTGTATGGCTACACCTTC
CASSVERDRVYGYTF
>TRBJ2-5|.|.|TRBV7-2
TGTGCCAGCAGCTTACGATTCGGCGAGACCCAGTACTTC
CASSLRFGETQYF
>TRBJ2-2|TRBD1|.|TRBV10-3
TGTGCCATCAGTACGGGACAGGGGTATGCCGGGGAGCTGTTTTTT
CAISTGQGYAGELFF
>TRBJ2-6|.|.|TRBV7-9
TGTGCCAGCAGCTCGAAGCAGGTTCAGCCTGGGGCCAACGTCCTGACTTTC
CASSSKQVQPGANVLTF
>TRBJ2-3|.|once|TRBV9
TGTGCCAGCAGCCCTTATCTTATGGGGGGGCAAGGAGATACGCAGTATTTT
CASSPYLMGGQGDTQYF
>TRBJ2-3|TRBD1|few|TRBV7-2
TGTGCCAGCAGCCTAATTATTACAGGGGGCACAGATACGCAGTATTTT
CASSLIITGGTDTQYF
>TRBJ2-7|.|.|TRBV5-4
TGTGCCAGCAGCTTTTCCTCAAGACGTTGGGACTTC
CASSFSSRRWDF
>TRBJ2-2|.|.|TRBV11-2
TGTGCCAGCAGCTTAGTTCAGGGGACGAACACCGGGGAGCTGTTTTTT
CASSLVQGTNTGELFF
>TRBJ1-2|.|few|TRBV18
TGTGCCAGCTCACCACCTTCCGGCTATGGCTACACCTTC
CASSPPSGYGYTF
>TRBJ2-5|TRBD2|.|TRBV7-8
TGTGCCAGCAGGCGGGGGAGAGCAGGGGAGACCCAGTACTTC
CASRRGRAGETQYF
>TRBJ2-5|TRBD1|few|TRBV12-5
TGTGCTAGTGGTTTGGTACTTTTTGGACAGGGACGGGGGCAAGAGACCCAGTACTTC
CASGLVLFGQGRGQETQYF
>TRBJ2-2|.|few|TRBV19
TGTGCCAGTACTATTCTAAACGGGGGGGAGCTGTTTTTT
CASTILNGGELFF
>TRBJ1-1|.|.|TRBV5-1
TGCGCCAGCAGCTTGGCCGAAACGGTGGCTGAAGCTTTCTTT
CASSLAETVAEAFF
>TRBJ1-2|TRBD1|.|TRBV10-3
TGTGCCATCAGCGAACAGGGGTTAGGCAACTATGGCTACACCTTC
CAISEQGLGNYGYTF
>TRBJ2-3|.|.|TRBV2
TGTGCCAGCAGCCCTCAGGGGAGGGATACGCAGTATTTT
CASSPQGRDTQYF
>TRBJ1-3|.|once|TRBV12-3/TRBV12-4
TGTGCCAGCAGAAGGCCAAGGGGAAACACCATATATTTT
CASRRPRGNTIYF
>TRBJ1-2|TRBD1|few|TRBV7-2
TGTGCCAGCAGCCCGGACAGGCAGTCCTATGGCTACACCTTC
CASSPDRQSYGYTF
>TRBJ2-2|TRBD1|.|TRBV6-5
TGTGCCAGCTCCGGGAGACAGGGGGCGATCGGGGAGCTGTTTTTT
CASSGRQGAIGELFF
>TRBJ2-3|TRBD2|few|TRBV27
TGTGCCAGCAGTTCCCCTAGCGGGGGGACAGATACGCAGTATTTT
CASSSPSGGTDTQYF
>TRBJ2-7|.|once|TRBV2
TGTGCCAGCAGTGAACTGGCAGGGCGAGGCCCCTACGAGCAGTACTTC
CASSELAGRGPYEQYF
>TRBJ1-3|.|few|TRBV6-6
TGTGCCAGCAGCGAACAGCCGGGAAACACCATATATTTT
CASSEQPGNTIYF
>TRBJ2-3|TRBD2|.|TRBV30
TGTGCCTGGAGTTCCACTAGCGGGGGGGCGAATACGCAGTATTTT
CAWSSTSGGANTQYF
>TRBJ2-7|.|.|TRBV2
TGTGCCAGCAGTGAAGCGCTTGGTATCGATTCCTACGAGCAGTACTTC
CASSEALGIDSYEQYF
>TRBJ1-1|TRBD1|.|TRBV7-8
TGTGCCAGCAGCTCGCGACAGGGGGCTGCTATGAACACTGAAGCTTTCTTT
CASSSRQGAAMNTEAFF
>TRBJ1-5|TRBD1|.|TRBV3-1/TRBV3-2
TGTGCCAGCAGCCAAGGGACAGGGGTAGATCAGCCCCAGCATTTT
CASSQGTGVDQPQHF
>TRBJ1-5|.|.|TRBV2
TGTGCCAGCAGTGCTCTCATCGGGGGGGGGCACGCCAATCAGCCCCAGCATTTT
CASSALIGGGHANQPQHF
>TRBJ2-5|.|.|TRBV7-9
TGTGCCAGCAGCCCAAAGGAGAGGACCCAGTACTTC
CASSPKERTQYF
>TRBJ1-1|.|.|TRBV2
TGTGCCAGCAGCCCGGACAGTGGCACTGAAGCTTTCTTT
CASSPDSGTEAFF
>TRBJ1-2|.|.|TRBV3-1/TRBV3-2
TGTGCCAGCAGCCAAGGCAGGGAGAAGTGCACCTTC
CASSQGREKCTF
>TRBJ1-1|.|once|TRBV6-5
TGTGCCAGCAAATCGACAGGTGGTGGGAACACTGAAGCTTTCTTT
CASKSTGGGNTEAFF
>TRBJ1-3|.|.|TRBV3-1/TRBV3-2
TGTGCCAGCAGCCTCAATCTCTTTTTGGGAAACACCATATATTTT
CASSLNLFLGNTIYF
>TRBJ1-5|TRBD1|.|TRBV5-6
TGTGCCAGCAGCAAGACAGGGGACCCTTATAGCAATCAGCCCCAGCATTTT
CASSKTGDPYSNQPQHF
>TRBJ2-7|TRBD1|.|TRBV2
TGTGCCAGCAACTACGACAGGGATAAGCAGTACTTC
CASNYDRDKQYF
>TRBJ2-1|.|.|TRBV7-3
TGTGCCAGCAGCTTCAGGGGTGGCTACAATGAGCAGTTCTTC
CASSFRGGYNEQFF
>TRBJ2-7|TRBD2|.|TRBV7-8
TGTGCCAGCAGCTTAGTTTGGGGGGGTTCATACGAGCAGTACTTC
CASSLVWGGSYEQYF
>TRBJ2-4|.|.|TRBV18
TGTGCCAGCTCATCCCCCGGGGCCAGAGACATTCAGTACTTC
CASSSPGARDIQYF
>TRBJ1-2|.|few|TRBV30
TGTGCCTGGAGCCTCGGGTGGGCCTATGGCTACACCTTC
CAWSLGWAYGYTF
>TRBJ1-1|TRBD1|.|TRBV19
TGTGCCAGTAGTATAGCCATCCACCGGGACAGGGGCCTGTGGAACACTGAAGCTTTCTTT
CASSIAIHRDRGLWNTEAFF
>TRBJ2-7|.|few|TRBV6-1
TGTGCCAGCAGTGAATTAACGTCTACCACCCACTTC
CASSELTSTTHF
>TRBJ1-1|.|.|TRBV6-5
TGTGCCAGCAGGTGGGGGGGGTGGGACACTGAAGCTTTCTTT
CASRWGGWDTEAFF